This T cell receptor beta chain emerged from a study of blood T cell repertoires in COVID-19. The wider study: Researchers got acute and convalescent COVID-19 samples from the United States, Italy and Spain. Nucleic acid was either cDNA or gDNA, and it came from T cells, B-cell-depleted T cells, or PBMCs.

This CDR3 region has 13 residues. Trimming took 6 bases from V and 4 from J, leaving 10 bases between them. Germline values: CDR1 KGHSH, CDR2 LQKENI. As processed by the authors: Estimated nucleated cell counts came from reference gene primer amplification. Libraries were prepared by immunoSEQ multiplex PCR; TCRdb keeps only in-frame clonotypes and omits some of them. Clone size and V and J calls were adopted from that table, with D and trimming inferred from the DNA. The data show more than 95,000 clones, around 81% seen once. The V gene is TRBV18, the J gene TRBJ1-5; a possible D gene is TRBD1 (5 bases). The material sequenced was peripheral blood. This sequence was found in a man between 60 and 70 years old with acute or convalescent COVID-19. This chain's CDR3 is CASSSGGNQPQHF. The CDR3 coding sequence is TGTGCCAGCTCGTCTGGGGGGAATCAGCCCCAGCATTTT.